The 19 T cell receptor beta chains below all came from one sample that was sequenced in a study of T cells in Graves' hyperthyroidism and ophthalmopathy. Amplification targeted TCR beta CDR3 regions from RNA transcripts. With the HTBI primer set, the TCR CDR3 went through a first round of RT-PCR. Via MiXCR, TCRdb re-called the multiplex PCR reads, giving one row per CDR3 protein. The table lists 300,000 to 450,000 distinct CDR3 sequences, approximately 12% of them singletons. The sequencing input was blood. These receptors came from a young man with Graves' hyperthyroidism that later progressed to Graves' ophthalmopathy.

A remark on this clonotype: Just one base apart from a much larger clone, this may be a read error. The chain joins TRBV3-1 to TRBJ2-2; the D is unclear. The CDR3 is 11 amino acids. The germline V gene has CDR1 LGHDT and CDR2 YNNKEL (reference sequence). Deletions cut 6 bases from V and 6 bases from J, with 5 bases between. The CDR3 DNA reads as TGTGCCAGCAGGCAGTCCGGGGAGCTGTTTTTT. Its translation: CASRQSGELFF.

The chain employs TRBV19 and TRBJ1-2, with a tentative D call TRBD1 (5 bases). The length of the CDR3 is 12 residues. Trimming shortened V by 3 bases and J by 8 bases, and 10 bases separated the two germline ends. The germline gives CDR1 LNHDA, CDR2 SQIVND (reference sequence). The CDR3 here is CASSIWTSGYTF. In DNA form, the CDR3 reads TGTGCCAGTAGTATCTGGACAAGCGGCTACACCTTC.

CDR3 sequence: CASSQDLKTSGNTIYF. In nucleotides, the CDR3 is TGTGCCAGCAGCCAAGATTTGAAGACCTCTGGAAACACCATATATTTT. This chain uses TRBV4-2 with TRBJ1-3; D remains unclear. Trimming cost V 0 bases and J 0 bases, with 9 bases left between them. The CDR3 runs 16 residues. The germline V gene has CDR1 LGHNA and CDR2 YNFKEQ.

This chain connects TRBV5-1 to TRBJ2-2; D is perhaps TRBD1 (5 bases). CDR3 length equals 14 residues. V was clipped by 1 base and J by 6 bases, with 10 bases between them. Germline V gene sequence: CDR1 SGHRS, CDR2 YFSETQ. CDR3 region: CASSLQGPAGELFF. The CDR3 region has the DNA TGCGCCAGCAGCTTGCAGGGTCCGGCCGGGGAGCTGTTTTTT.

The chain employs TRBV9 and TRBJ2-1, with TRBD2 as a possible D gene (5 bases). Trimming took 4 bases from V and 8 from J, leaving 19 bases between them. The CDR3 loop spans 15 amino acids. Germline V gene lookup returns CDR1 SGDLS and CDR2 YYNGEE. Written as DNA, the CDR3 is TGTGCCAGCAGCCCAGGTGGAGGCCCCGGGGATGAGCAGTTCTTC. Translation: CASSPGGGPGDEQFF.

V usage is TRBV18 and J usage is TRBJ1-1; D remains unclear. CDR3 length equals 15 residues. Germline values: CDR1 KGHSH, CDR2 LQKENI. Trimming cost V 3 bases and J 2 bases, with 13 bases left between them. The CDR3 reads CASSPTPDGNTEAFF. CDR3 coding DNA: TGTGCCAGCTCACCCACCCCGGACGGTAACACTGAAGCTTTCTTT. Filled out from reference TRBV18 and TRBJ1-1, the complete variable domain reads NAGVMQNPRHLVRRRGQEARLRCSPMKGHSHVYWYRQLPEEGLKFMVYLQKENIIDESGMPKERFSAEFPKEGPSILRIQQVVRGDSAAYFCASSPTPDGNTEAFFGQGTRLTVV.

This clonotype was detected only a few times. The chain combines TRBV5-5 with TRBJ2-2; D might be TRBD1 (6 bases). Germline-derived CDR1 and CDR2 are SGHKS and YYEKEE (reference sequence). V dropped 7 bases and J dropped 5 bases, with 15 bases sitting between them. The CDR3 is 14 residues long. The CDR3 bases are TGTGCCAGCTTCGGTGGGGGCAGAACCGGGGAGCTGTTTTTT. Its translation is CASFGGGRTGELFF.

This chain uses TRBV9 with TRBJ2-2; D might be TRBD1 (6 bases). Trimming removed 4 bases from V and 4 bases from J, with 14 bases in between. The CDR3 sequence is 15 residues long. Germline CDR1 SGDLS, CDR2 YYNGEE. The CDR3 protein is CASSSLQGFTGELFF. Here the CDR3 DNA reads TGTGCCAGCAGCTCTTTACAGGGATTCACCGGGGAGCTGTTTTTT.

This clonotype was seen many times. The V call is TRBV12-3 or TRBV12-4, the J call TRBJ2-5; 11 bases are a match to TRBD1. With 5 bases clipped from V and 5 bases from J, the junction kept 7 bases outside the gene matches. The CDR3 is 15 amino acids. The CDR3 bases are TGTGCCAGCAGTCCGGGACAGGGGGGGGTGGAGACCCAGTACTTC. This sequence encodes CASSPGQGGVETQYF.

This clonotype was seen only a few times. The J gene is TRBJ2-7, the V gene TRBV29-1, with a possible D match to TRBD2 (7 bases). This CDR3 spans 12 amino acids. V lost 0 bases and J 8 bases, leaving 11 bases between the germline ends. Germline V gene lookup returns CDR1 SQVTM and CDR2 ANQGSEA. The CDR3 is CSVEDRGAKQYF. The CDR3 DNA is TGCAGCGTTGAAGATCGGGGGGCTAAGCAGTACTTC.

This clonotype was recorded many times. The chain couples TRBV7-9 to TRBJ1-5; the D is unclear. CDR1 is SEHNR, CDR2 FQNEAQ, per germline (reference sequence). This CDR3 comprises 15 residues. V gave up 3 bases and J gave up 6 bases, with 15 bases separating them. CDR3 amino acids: CASSFGELRGQPQHF. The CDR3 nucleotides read TGTGCCAGCAGCTTCGGGGAGTTGCGGGGTCAGCCCCAGCATTTT.

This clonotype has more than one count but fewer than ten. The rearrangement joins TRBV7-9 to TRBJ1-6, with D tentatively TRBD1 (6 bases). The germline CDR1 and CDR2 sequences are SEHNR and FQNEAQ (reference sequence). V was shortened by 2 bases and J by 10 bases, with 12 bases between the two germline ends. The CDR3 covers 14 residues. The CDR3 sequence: CASSLPGERSPLHF. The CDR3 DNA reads TGTGCCAGCAGCTTACCAGGGGAGAGATCACCCCTCCACTTT.

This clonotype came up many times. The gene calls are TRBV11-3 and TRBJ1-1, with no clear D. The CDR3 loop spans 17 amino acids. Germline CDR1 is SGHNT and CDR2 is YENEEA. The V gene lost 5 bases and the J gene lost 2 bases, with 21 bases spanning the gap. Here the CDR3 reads CASSTRGGMSPNTEAFF. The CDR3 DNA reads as TGTGCCAGCAGCACCCGCGGAGGCATGTCCCCCAACACTGAAGCTTTCTTT.

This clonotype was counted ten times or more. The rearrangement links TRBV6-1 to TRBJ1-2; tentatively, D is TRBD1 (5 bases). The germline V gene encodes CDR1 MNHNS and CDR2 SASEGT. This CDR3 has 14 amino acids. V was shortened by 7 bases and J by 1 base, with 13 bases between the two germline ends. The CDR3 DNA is TGTGCCAGCATCAAAGGGGCGAATAACTATGGCTACACCTTC. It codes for CASIKGANNYGYTF.

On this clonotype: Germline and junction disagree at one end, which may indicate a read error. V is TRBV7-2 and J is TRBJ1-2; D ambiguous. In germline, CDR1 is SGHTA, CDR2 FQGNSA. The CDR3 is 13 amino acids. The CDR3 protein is CDSSPEINYGYTF. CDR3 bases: TGTGACAGCAGCCCGGAAATAAACTATGGCTACACCTTC.

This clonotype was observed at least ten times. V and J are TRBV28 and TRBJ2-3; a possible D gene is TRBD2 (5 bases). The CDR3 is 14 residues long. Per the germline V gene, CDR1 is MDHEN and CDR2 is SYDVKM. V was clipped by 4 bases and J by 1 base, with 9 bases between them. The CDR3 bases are TGTGCCAGCAGTTCGGGGTTTGGCACAGATACGCAGTATTTT. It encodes CASSSGFGTDTQYF.

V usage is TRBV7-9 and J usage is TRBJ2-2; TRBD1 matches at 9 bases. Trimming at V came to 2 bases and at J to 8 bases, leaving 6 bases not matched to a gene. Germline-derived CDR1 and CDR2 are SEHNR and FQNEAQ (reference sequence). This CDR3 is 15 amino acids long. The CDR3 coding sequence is TGTGCCAGCAGCTTACGGACAGGGGCTTCTGGGGAGCTGTTTTTT. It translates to CASSLRTGASGELFF.

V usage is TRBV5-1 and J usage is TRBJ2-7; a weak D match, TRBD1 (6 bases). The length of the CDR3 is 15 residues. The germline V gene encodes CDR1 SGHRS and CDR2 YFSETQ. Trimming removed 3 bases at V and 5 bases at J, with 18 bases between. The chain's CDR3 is CASSSHTRTANEQYF. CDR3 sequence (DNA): TGCGCCAGCAGCTCCCATACTAGGACAGCCAACGAGCAGTACTTC.

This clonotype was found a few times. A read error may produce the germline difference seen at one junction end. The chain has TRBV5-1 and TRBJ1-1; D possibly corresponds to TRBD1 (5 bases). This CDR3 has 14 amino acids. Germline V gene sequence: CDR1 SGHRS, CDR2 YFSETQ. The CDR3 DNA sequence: TGCGCCAGCAGCTTGGGACAGAGTGGGACTGCAGCTTTCTTT. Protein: CASSLGQSGTAAFF.